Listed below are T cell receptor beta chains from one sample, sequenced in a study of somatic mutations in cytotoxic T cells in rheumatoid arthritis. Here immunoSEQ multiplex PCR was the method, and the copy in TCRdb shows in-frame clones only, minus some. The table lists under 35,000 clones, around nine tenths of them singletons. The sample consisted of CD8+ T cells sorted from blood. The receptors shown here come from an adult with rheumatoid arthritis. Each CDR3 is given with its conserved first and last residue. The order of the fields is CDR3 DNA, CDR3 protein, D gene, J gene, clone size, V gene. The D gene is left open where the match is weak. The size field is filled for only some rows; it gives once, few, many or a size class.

TGTGCCAGCAGTTACGGTCAGGGTGGCTACAATGAGCAGTTCTTC CASSYGQGGYNEQFF NA TRBJ2-1 NA TRBV6-6
TGCAGCGGCCTCGGAGGACTATTCACAGATACGCAGTATTTT CSGLGGLFTDTQYF NA TRBJ2-3 NA TRBV29-1
TGCGCCAGCAGCTTGGCCGGGACAGGGTTGGATGAAAAACTGTTTTTT CASSLAGTGLDEKLFF TRBD1 TRBJ1-4 NA TRBV5-1
TGTGCCAGCGGCTATATTGGGTTTGAGCAGTTCTTC CASGYIGFEQFF NA TRBJ2-1 NA TRBV6-6
TGCGCCAGCAGCCAATATTTGGGAAGGGCCGACACCTTGGGGTGGACAGATACGCAGTATTTT CASSQYLGRADTLGWTDTQYF NA TRBJ2-3 once TRBV4-1
TGTGCCAGCAGTAACAAAGATTCGAACACCGGGGAGCTGTTTTTT CASSNKDSNTGELFF NA TRBJ2-2 NA TRBV6-6
TGTGCCAGCAGCCAAGATCCGGGGGAAGGCTATGGCTACACCTTC CASSQDPGEGYGYTF NA TRBJ1-2 NA TRBV4-2
TGTGCCAGCAGCTTTACAGATACGCAGTATTTT CASSFTDTQYF NA TRBJ2-3 NA TRBV11-2
TGTGCCAGCAGCCGCATCGGGACGGATAGCAATCAGCCCCAGCATTTT CASSRIGTDSNQPQHF NA TRBJ1-5 once TRBV2
TGTGCCAGCAGCTTGGAACAGGGGGCCGCTCAGCCCCAGCATTTT CASSLEQGAAQPQHF TRBD1 TRBJ1-5 once TRBV7-8
TGTGCCAGCAGCGCCGGACTGCCTAGGACCCACAATGAGCAGTTCTTC CASSAGLPRTHNEQFF NA TRBJ2-1 NA TRBV9
TGCAGCGTTGTTAACCCCGAAGGGGCGACCCAGTACTTC CSVVNPEGATQYF NA TRBJ2-5 NA TRBV29-1
TGCGCCAGCAGCCAAGGCCGGGACCCCCGACTCTATGGCTACACCTTC CASSQGRDPRLYGYTF NA TRBJ1-2 NA TRBV4-1
TGTGCCAGCAGCTTAGATTTCGGTCACCCTAGGGGGGGCTACACCTTC CASSLDFGHPRGGYTF NA TRBJ1-2 NA TRBV7-9
TGTGCCAGCAGTAATTACGCATCGGGGAGGGGGGGGAATTCACCCCTCCACTTT CASSNYASGRGGNSPLHF NA TRBJ1-6 NA TRBV28
TGTGCCAGCAGGCCGGGGACTAGCGGGACTAATGAGCAGTTCTTC CASRPGTSGTNEQFF TRBD2 TRBJ2-1 NA TRBV28
TGTGCCAGCAGCTTAGCCGGGACCGACTATGGCTACACCTTC CASSLAGTDYGYTF NA TRBJ1-2 NA TRBV11-2
TGTGCCAGCGGAAAGAACACTGAAGCTTTCTTT CASGKNTEAFF NA TRBJ1-1 NA TRBV27
TGTGCCTGGAGTGTACCGGGGTGGAGCACTGAAGCTTTCTTT CAWSVPGWSTEAFF NA TRBJ1-1 NA TRBV30
TGTGCCAGCAGCCAATATAATGAAAAACTGTTTTTT CASSQYNEKLFF NA TRBJ1-4 NA TRBV7-2
TGTGCCAGCAGCGTAGGTGGGGGTCGTTTGAACACTGAAGCTTTCTTT CASSVGGGRLNTEAFF NA TRBJ1-1 NA TRBV9
TGTGCCAGCAGCGTAAGGGTAGGGTCAGGAAACACCATATATTTT CASSVRVGSGNTIYF NA TRBJ1-3 NA TRBV9
TGCGCCAGCAGCCATTCCGGGGGCTCCGGGGAGCTGTTTTTT CASSHSGGSGELFF NA TRBJ2-2 NA TRBV4-1
TGTGCCAGCAGTGGGCGTACAGGGCTAAATCAGCCCCAGCATTTT CASSGRTGLNQPQHF NA TRBJ1-5 NA TRBV27
TGTGCCAGCAGTGACGGGGACTGCCTTAAACCTGAGCAGTTCTTC CASSDGDCLKPEQFF NA TRBJ2-1 NA TRBV6-4
TGTGCCAGCAGCCCCTCCACACGAAAAAACACCGGGGAGCTGTTTTTT CASSPSTRKNTGELFF NA TRBJ2-2 NA TRBV11-2
TGTGCCAGCAGCCCTAGGCCCTACGACGGTTACAATGAGCAGTTCTTC CASSPRPYDGYNEQFF NA TRBJ2-1 once TRBV9
TGTGCCAGCAGCTTAGGATCAGGTTCTAGCGCTGCAGATACGCAGTATTTT CASSLGSGSSAADTQYF NA TRBJ2-3 NA TRBV7-8
TGTGCCAGTAGTATCCACCAGGGGAACACTGAAGCTTTCTTT CASSIHQGNTEAFF NA TRBJ1-1 NA TRBV19
TGCGCCAGCAGCCCCGGACAGGGTTACACCGGGGAGCTGTTTTTT CASSPGQGYTGELFF TRBD1 TRBJ2-2 NA TRBV5-1
TGTGCCAGCCAAGGACAGGTGAACACCGGGGAGCTGTTTTTT CASQGQVNTGELFF TRBD1 TRBJ2-2 NA TRBV28
TGTGCCAGCGCAGGGACTAGCGACTACGAGCAGTACTTC CASAGTSDYEQYF TRBD2 TRBJ2-7 NA TRBV28
TGTGCCAGCACCCCGGACAGAAGTTACGAGCAGTACTTC CASTPDRSYEQYF NA TRBJ2-7 NA TRBV11-1
TGTGCCTGGACCAGGGCCAATGAGCAGTTCTTC CAWTRANEQFF NA TRBJ2-1 NA TRBV30
TGTGCCAGCAGCGTAGAGGTCATAGATACGCAGTATTTT CASSVEVIDTQYF NA TRBJ2-3 NA TRBV9
TGTGCCAGCAGTTTAAACGCGGGGGCCTACGAGCAGTACTTC CASSLNAGAYEQYF TRBD2 TRBJ2-7 NA TRBV28
TGTGCCAGCAGTTTATTCGAACAGGGAGAAGGCAATAATTCACCCCTCCACTTT CASSLFEQGEGNNSPLHF NA TRBJ1-6 NA TRBV28
TGTGCCAGCAGCTTAATAACAGGGACCAAAAACATTCAGTACTTC CASSLITGTKNIQYF NA TRBJ2-4 NA TRBV7-9
TGTGCCAGCAGTTTCGGGCAGGCCCACGAGCAGTACTTC CASSFGQAHEQYF NA TRBJ2-7 NA TRBV27
TGTGCCAGCAGCTTAACGTCGGACAGGGGAGGTGAGACCCAGTACTTC CASSLTSDRGGETQYF TRBD1 TRBJ2-5 NA TRBV7-9
TGTGCCAGCAGCCAAGATCGGGGATGGGGCTACACCTTC CASSQDRGWGYTF NA TRBJ1-2 NA TRBV14
TGCGCCAGCAGCTTGGGGGACAGGGGGAGTCTGGAGCAGTACTTC CASSLGDRGSLEQYF TRBD1 TRBJ2-7 NA TRBV5-1
TGTGCCAGCAGTTACCTACTAGCGGGGGTCACAGATACGCAGTATTTT CASSYLLAGVTDTQYF TRBD2 TRBJ2-3 NA TRBV6-6
TGTGCCAGCAGTCCAGTGGGGGGCTGGGAAAAACTGTTTTTT CASSPVGGWEKLFF NA TRBJ1-4 NA TRBV14
TGTGCCAGCAGCCTGCCTGCGGACTATTCCTACGAGCAGTACTTC CASSLPADYSYEQYF NA TRBJ2-7 NA TRBV28
TGTGCCGGGGGGGAACAGGGTGAAGCTTTCTTT CAGGEQGEAFF NA TRBJ1-1 NA TRBV7-9
TGCGCCAGCGGACAACCGGAGAACACTGAAGCTTTCTTT CASGQPENTEAFF NA TRBJ1-1 few TRBV4-1
TGTGCCAGCAGCTTAGGGGGCATAGGGTTCGAGCAGTACTTC CASSLGGIGFEQYF NA TRBJ2-7 NA TRBV7-9
TGTGCCAGCAGCTCCGAGGCGGGACCTTACAATGAGCAGTTCTTC CASSSEAGPYNEQFF NA TRBJ2-1 NA TRBV5-6
TGTGCCAGCAGTTTAGGGACTAGCGTCGGCAATGAGCAGTTCTTC CASSLGTSVGNEQFF TRBD2 TRBJ2-1 NA TRBV27
TGTGCCAGCAGCTTTTCTAGCGGAGCCCACGAGCAGTACTTC CASSFSSGAHEQYF TRBD2 TRBJ2-7 NA TRBV11-3
TGTGCCAGCAGCCAAGAGTACACTAGCGGGAGGGTTTCGTACGAGCAGTACTTC CASSQEYTSGRVSYEQYF TRBD2 TRBJ2-7 NA TRBV4-2
TGTGCCAGCAGGCAACAGGGGGTTGAAGCTTTCTTT CASRQQGVEAFF TRBD1 TRBJ1-1 NA TRBV6-6
TGTGCCAGCAGCAGGGGGACTGAAGCTTTCTTT CASSRGTEAFF TRBD1 TRBJ1-1 NA TRBV6-5